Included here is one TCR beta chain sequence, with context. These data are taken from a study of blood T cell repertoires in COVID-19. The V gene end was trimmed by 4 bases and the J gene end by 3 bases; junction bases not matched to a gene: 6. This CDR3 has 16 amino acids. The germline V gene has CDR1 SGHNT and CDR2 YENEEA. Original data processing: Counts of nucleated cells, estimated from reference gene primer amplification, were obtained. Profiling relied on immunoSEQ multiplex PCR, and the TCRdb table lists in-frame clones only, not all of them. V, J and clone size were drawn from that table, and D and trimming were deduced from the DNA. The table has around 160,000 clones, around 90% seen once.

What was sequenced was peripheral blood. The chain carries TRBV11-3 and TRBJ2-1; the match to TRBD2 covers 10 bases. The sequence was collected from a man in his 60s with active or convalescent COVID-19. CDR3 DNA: TGTGCCAGCAGCTCAGAGGAGCGGGGGGGCTACAATGAGCAGTTCTTC. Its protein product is CASSSEERGGYNEQFF.